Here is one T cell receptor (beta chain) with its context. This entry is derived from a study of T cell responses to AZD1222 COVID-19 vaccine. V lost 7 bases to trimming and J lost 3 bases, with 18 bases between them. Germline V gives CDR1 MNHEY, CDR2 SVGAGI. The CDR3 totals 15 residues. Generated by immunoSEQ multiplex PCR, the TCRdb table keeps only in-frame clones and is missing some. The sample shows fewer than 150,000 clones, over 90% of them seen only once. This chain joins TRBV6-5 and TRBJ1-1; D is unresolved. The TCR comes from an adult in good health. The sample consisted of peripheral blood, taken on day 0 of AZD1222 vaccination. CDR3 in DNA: TGTGCCAGCACCCACGAGGGAGGGAGGGACACTGAAGCTTTCTTT. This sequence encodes CASTHEGGRDTEAFF.